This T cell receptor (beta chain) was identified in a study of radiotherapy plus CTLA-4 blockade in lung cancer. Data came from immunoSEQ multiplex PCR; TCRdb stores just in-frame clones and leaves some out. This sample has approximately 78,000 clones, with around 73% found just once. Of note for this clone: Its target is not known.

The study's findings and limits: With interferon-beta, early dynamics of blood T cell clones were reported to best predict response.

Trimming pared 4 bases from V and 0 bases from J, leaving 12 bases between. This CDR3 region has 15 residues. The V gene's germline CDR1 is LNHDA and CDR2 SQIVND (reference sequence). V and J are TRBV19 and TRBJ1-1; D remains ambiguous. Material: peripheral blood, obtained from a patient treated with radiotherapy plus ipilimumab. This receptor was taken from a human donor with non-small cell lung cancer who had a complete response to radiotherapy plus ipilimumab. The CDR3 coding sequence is TGTGCCAGTAGTAGGGAGACAAGCCTGAACACTGAAGCTTTCTTT. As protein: CASSRETSLNTEAFF.